This TCR beta chain was identified in a study of vaccination and CD4 T cells after COVID-19. On the study more broadly: Cells received overlapping spike peptides from SARS-CoV-2, HCoV-NL63, HCoV-OC43 and HCoV-229E as stimulation. Every culture used as a control got a CEFX pool, an HIV-1 Nef pool, or no peptide.

The Oncomine TCR Beta short-read assay sequenced DNA from cultured CD4+ T cells. TCRdb ran MiXCR on the PCR reads and lists one entry per CDR3 protein. The sample includes under 25,000 distinct CDR3 sequences, around 45% of them seen just once. Study-level findings and limits: Early timepoints after natural infection were not analyzed in these convalescent patients.

Treatment in this sample: roughly 11-day PBMC culture with coronavirus spike peptide pools or control peptides (ViraFEST assay). To note about this clonotype: As yet, its antigen is unknown.

V dropped 6 bases and J dropped 2 bases, with 17 bases sitting between them. Germline loops: CDR1 LNHDA, CDR2 SQIVND (reference sequence). The CDR3 is 15 amino acids. Sequenced material: CD4+ T cells from blood, cultured in vitro. V usage is TRBV19 and J usage is TRBJ2-7; D gene uncertain. The sequence was collected from a human donor who had recovered from COVID-19. The CDR3 nucleotides read TGTGCCAGTAGGCGAACCGGGTCCCAGCCCTACGAGCAGTACTTC. Translation gives CASRRTGSQPYEQYF.